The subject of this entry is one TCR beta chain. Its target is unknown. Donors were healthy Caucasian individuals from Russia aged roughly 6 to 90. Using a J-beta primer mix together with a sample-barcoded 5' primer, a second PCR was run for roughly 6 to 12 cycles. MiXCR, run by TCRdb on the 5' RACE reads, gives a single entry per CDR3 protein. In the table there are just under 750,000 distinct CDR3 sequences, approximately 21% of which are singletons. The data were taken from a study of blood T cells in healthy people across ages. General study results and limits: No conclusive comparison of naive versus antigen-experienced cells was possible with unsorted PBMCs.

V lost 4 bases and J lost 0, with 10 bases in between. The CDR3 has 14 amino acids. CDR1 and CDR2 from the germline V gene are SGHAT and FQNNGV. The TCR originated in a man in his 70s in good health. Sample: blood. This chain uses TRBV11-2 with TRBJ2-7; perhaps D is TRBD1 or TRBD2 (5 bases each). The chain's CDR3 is CASSSGTDSYEQYF. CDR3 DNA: TGTGCCAGCAGCTCCGGGACGGACTCCTACGAGCAGTACTTC.